This T cell receptor beta chain was retrieved from a study of T cells after yellow fever vaccination. Study in general: Fractions of limited cellularity were prepared by means of SMART-Seq v4 Ultra Low Input.

CDR1 is SQVTM, CDR2 ANQGSEA, per germline. This CDR3 has 13 residues. With 3 bases removed from V and 4 bases from J, the gap between germline ends came to 12 bases. TCRdb passed the 5' RACE reads through MiXCR, listing each CDR3 protein once. The data contain hundreds of thousands of distinct CDR3 sequences, over 4% of them seen just once; the ten biggest clones take up roughly 24%. On this clonotype: Its target is not known.

The study, taken as a whole, reports: Primary-vaccination clones mostly resurfaced post-booster (about 95% CD4, more than 85% CD8). CD4 and CD8 compartments shared a small share of clonotypes. Bulk-population clonotypes that are abundant could appear as contaminants in FACS-sorted repertoires.

This receptor was taken from a man between 18 and 35 years old who received the YFV17D yellow fever vaccine. V usage is TRBV29-1 and J usage is TRBJ1-2; D is uncertain. Sequences were derived from PBMCs, sampled 5 days after the yellow fever booster vaccination. The CDR3: CSVEAGKFYGYTF. The CDR3 region has the DNA TGCAGCGTTGAGGCGGGGAAGTTCTATGGCTACACCTTC.